These T cell receptor beta chains were read from a single sample in a study of blood T cell repertoires in COVID-19. Repertoires were generated with immunoSEQ multiplex PCR, while TCRdb's copy carries only in-frame clones and drops some. The repertoire includes roughly 190,000 clones, approximately 84% of them detected once, and approximately 5.1% sits in the top ten. Sequences were obtained from peripheral blood. These receptor sequences come from a woman in her sixties or seventies with active or convalescent COVID-19. Both conserved end residues are part of each CDR3. Fields, in order: clone size, CDR3 length, J gene, V gene, D gene, CDR3 protein, CDR3 DNA. The D gene is left open where the match is weak. The listing skips clone size in some rows; elsewhere it reads once, few, many or a size class.

abundance: -; len: 13; j_gene: TRBJ1-1; v_gene: TRBV30; d_gene: TRBD1; CDR3aa: CAWSLAGGTEAFF; CDR3nt: TGTGCCTGGAGTTTGGCAGGGGGCACTGAAGCTTTCTTT
abundance: -; len: 14; j_gene: TRBJ2-5; v_gene: TRBV28; d_gene: -; CDR3aa: CASSFGGIQETQYF; CDR3nt: TGTGCCAGCAGTTTTGGGGGGATCCAAGAGACCCAGTACTTC
abundance: -; len: 17; j_gene: TRBJ1-1; v_gene: TRBV5-1; d_gene: -; CDR3aa: CASSPGRGAFVATEAFF; CDR3nt: TGCGCCAGCAGCCCCGGGAGGGGAGCTTTCGTTGCGACTGAAGCTTTCTTT
abundance: -; len: 19; j_gene: TRBJ2-3; v_gene: TRBV9; d_gene: TRBD1; CDR3aa: CASSEGRDRGTTASDTQYF; CDR3nt: TGTGCCAGCAGCGAGGGAAGGGACAGGGGGACCACAGCCTCAGATACGCAGTATTTT
abundance: -; len: 14; j_gene: TRBJ2-3; v_gene: TRBV2; d_gene: -; CDR3aa: CASTRTAYTDTQYF; CDR3nt: TGTGCCAGCACCAGGACTGCCTACACAGATACGCAGTATTTT
abundance: -; len: 14; j_gene: TRBJ2-7; v_gene: TRBV6-2/TRBV6-3; d_gene: TRBD2; CDR3aa: CASSGLVQSYEQYF; CDR3nt: TGTGCCAGCAGTGGACTAGTTCAGTCGTACGAGCAGTACTTC
abundance: few; len: 15; j_gene: TRBJ2-7; v_gene: TRBV5-1; d_gene: TRBD2; CDR3aa: CASSWTSGGIYEQYF; CDR3nt: TGCGCCAGCAGTTGGACTAGCGGAGGTATCTACGAGCAGTACTTC
abundance: few; len: 12; j_gene: TRBJ2-3; v_gene: TRBV5-1; d_gene: -; CDR3aa: CASSLGRDTQYF; CDR3nt: TGCGCCAGCAGCTTGGGGAGGGATACGCAGTATTTT
abundance: -; len: 15; j_gene: TRBJ2-3; v_gene: TRBV9; d_gene: TRBD2; CDR3aa: CASSPSGSVTDTQYF; CDR3nt: TGTGCCAGCAGCCCCAGCGGGAGCGTGACAGATACGCAGTATTTT
abundance: many; len: 14; j_gene: TRBJ2-7; v_gene: TRBV11-2; d_gene: -; CDR3aa: CASSSLRHPYEQYF; CDR3nt: TGTGCCAGCAGCAGTCTGCGACATCCCTACGAGCAGTACTTC
abundance: -; len: 16; j_gene: TRBJ2-2; v_gene: TRBV9; d_gene: TRBD1; CDR3aa: CASSVGGGTNTGELFF; CDR3nt: TGTGCCAGCAGCGTAGGAGGGGGCACTAACACCGGGGAGCTGTTTTTT
abundance: -; len: 15; j_gene: TRBJ1-5; v_gene: TRBV2; d_gene: -; CDR3aa: CASREQGGGNQPQHF; CDR3nt: TGTGCCAGCAGAGAACAGGGAGGTGGCAATCAGCCCCAGCATTTT
abundance: -; len: 16; j_gene: TRBJ2-1; v_gene: TRBV7-9; d_gene: TRBD2; CDR3aa: CASSFRASGEGHEQFF; CDR3nt: TGTGCCAGCAGCTTTCGGGCTAGCGGAGAAGGGCATGAGCAGTTCTTC
abundance: -; len: 14; j_gene: TRBJ2-7; v_gene: TRBV5-1; d_gene: -; CDR3aa: CASSLGGDTYEQYF; CDR3nt: TGCGCCAGCAGCTTGGGCGGGGATACCTACGAGCAGTACTTC
abundance: -; len: 16; j_gene: TRBJ1-4; v_gene: TRBV27; d_gene: -; CDR3aa: CASSFGPGEGDEKLFF; CDR3nt: TGTGCCAGCAGTTTTGGGCCCGGAGAAGGGGATGAAAAACTGTTTTTT
abundance: few; len: 13; j_gene: TRBJ2-7; v_gene: TRBV5-1; d_gene: TRBD1; CDR3aa: CASSLGQGNEQYF; CDR3nt: TGCGCCAGCAGCTTGGGACAGGGGAACGAGCAGTACTTC
abundance: -; len: 14; j_gene: TRBJ1-2; v_gene: TRBV13; d_gene: -; CDR3aa: CASSLGVQGGGYTF; CDR3nt: TGTGCCAGCAGCTTAGGCGTGCAGGGAGGGGGCTACACCTTC
abundance: -; len: 14; j_gene: TRBJ1-2; v_gene: TRBV4-1; d_gene: -; CDR3aa: CASSQGQFSYGYTF; CDR3nt: TGCGCCAGCAGCCAAGGACAGTTCTCCTATGGCTACACCTTC
abundance: -; len: 14; j_gene: TRBJ2-3; v_gene: TRBV9; d_gene: -; CDR3aa: CASSVESAQDTQYF; CDR3nt: TGTGCCAGCAGCGTAGAGTCTGCACAAGATACGCAGTATTTT